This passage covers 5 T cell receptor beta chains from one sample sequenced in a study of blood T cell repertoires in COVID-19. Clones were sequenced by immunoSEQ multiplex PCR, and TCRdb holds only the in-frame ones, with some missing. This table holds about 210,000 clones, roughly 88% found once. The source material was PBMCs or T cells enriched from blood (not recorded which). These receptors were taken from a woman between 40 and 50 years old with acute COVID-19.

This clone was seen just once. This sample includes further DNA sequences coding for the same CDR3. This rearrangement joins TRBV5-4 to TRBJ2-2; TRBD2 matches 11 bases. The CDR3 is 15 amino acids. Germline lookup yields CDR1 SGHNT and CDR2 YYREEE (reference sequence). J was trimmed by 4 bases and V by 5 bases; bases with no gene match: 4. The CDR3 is CASSLAGGGTGELFF. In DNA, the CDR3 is TGTGCCAGCAGTTTAGCGGGAGGGGGCACCGGGGAGCTGTTTTTT.

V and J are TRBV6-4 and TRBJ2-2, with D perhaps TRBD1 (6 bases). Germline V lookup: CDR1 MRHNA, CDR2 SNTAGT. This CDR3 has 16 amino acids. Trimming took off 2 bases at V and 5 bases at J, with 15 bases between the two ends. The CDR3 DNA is TGTGCCAGCAGTGACACCCCAGGGGCAGGGACCGGGGAGCTGTTTTTT. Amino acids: CASSDTPGAGTGELFF.

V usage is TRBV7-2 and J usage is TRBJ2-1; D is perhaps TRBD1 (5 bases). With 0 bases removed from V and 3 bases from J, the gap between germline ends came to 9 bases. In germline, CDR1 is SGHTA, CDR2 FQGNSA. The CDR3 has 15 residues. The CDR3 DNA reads TGTGCCAGCAGCTTAGCGCCAGGGATCTACAATGAGCAGTTCTTC. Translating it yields CASSLAPGIYNEQFF.

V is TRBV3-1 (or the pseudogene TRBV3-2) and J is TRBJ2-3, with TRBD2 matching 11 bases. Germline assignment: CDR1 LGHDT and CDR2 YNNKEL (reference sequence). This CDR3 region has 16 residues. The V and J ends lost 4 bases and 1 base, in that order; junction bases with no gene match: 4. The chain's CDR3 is CASSPASGRRTDTQYF. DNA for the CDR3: TGTGCCAGCAGCCCTGCTAGCGGGAGGCGCACAGATACGCAGTATTTT.

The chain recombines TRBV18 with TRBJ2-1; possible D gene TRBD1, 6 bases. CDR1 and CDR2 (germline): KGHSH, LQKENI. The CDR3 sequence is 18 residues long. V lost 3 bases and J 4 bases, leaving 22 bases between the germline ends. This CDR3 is CASSPGRGAPLKYNEQFF. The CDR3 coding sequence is TGTGCCAGCTCACCCGGCAGGGGTGCCCCCTTGAAGTACAATGAGCAGTTCTTC.